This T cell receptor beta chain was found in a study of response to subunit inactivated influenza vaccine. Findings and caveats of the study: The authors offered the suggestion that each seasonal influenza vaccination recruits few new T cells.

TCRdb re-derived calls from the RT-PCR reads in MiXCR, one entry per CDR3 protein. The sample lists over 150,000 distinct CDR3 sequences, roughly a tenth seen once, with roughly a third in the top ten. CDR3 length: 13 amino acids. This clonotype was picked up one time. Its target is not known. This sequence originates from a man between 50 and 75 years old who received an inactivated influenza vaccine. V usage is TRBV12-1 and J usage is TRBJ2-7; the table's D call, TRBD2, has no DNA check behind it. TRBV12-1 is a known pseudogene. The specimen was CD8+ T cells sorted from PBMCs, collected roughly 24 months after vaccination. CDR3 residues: CATSSGGINEQYF. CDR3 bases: TGTGCCACATCCTCGGGGGGGATAAACGAGCAGTACTTC.